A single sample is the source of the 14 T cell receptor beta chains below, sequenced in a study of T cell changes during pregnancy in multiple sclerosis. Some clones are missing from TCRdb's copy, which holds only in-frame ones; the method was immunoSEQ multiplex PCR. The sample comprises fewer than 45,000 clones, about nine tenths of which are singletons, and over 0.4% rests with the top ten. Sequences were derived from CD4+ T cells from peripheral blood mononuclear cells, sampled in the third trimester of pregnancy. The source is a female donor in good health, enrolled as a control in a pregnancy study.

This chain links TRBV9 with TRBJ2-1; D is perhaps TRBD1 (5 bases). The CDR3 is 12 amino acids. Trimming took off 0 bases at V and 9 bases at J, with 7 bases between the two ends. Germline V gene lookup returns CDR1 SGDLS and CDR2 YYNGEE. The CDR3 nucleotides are TGTGCCAGCAGCGTAGCAGGGTTTGAGCAGTTCTTC. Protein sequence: CASSVAGFEQFF.

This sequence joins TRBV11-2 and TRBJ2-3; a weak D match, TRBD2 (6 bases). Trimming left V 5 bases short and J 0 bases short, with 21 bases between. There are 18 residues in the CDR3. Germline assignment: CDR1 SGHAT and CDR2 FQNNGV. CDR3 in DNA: TGTGCCAGCAGCCGCGCCTCAGGCGGTGGACTAAGCACAGATACGCAGTATTTT. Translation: CASSRASGGGLSTDTQYF.

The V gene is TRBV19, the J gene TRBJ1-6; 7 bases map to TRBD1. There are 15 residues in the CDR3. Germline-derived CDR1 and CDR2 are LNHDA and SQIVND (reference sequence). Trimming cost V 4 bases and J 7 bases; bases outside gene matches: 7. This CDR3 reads CASSTSWTGNSPLHF. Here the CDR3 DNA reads TGTGCCAGTAGTACCAGCTGGACAGGCAATTCACCCCTCCACTTT.

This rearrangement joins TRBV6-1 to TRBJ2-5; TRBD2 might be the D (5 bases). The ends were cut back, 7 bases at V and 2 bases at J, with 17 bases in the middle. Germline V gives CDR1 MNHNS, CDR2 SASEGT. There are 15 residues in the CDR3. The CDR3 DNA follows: TGTGCCAGCAATCCGGGAACATTGGGACAAGAGACCCAGTACTTC. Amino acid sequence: CASNPGTLGQETQYF.

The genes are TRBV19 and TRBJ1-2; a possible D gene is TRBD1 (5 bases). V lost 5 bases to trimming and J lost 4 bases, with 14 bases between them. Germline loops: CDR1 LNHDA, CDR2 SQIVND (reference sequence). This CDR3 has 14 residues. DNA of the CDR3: TGTGCCAGTAGTCTAAACGACAGATCCTATGGCTACACCTTC. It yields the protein CASSLNDRSYGYTF.

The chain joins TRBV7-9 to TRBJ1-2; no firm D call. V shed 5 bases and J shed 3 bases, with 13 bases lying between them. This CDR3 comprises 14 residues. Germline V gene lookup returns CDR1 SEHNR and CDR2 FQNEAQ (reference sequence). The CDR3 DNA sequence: TGTGCCAGCAGCATCGGCGGGATTCACTATGGCTACACCTTC. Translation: CASSIGGIHYGYTF.

The CDR3 nucleotides are TGTGCCAGCAGCTTGTCGGAGGGGAGGGGGACCCAGTACTTC. Protein sequence: CASSLSEGRGTQYF. The gene calls are TRBV7-9 and TRBJ2-5; 7 positions match TRBD2. Germline-derived CDR1 and CDR2 are SEHNR and FQNEAQ (reference sequence). The CDR3 consists of 14 residues. V trimming: 3 bases; J trimming: 7 bases; junction bases outside the gene matches: 8.

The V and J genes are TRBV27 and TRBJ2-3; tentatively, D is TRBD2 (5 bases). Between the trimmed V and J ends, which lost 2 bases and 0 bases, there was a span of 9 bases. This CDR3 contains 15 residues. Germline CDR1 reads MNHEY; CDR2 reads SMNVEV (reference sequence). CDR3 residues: CASSLNRGSTDTQYF. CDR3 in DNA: TGTGCCAGCAGTTTAAATCGAGGGAGCACAGATACGCAGTATTTT.

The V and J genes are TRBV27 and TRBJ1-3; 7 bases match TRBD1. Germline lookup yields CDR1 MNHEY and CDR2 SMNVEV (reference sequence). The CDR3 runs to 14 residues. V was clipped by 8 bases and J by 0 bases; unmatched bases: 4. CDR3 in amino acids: CASGRDSSGNTIYF. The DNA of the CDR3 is TGTGCCAGCGGCCGGGACAGCTCTGGAAACACCATATATTTT.

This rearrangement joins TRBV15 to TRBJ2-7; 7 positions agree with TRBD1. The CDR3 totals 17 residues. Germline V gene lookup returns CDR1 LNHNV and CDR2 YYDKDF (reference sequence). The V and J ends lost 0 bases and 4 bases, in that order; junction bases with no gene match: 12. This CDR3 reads CATSRDWSRGQGYEQYF. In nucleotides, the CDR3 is TGTGCCACCAGCAGAGATTGGAGTAGGGGGCAAGGATACGAGCAGTACTTC.

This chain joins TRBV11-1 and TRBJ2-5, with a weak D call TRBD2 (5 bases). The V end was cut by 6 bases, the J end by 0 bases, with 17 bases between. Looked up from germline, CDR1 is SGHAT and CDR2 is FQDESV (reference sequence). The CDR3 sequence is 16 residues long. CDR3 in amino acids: CASSSFQGLYQETQYF. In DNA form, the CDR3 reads TGTGCCAGCAGTTCCTTCCAAGGACTGTACCAAGAGACCCAGTACTTC.

CDR3 region: CASSSVPSHKQETQYF. CDR3 DNA sequence: TGTGCCAGCAGCTCGGTTCCTAGCCACAAACAAGAGACCCAGTACTTC. V gene TRBV21-1 combines with J gene TRBJ2-5; the table assigns TRBD2, which was not confirmed against the DNA. TRBV21-1 is noted as a pseudogene. The CDR3 covers 16 residues.

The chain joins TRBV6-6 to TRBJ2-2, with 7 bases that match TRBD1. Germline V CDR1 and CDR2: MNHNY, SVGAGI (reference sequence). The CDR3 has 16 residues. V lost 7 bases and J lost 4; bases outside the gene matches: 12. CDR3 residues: CASTYQRDSFTGELFF. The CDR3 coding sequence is TGTGCCAGCACCTACCAACGGGACAGCTTCACCGGGGAGCTGTTTTTT.

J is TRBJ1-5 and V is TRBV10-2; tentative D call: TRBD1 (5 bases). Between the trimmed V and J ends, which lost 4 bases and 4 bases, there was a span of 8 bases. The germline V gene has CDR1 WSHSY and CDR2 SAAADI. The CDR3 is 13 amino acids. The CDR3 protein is CASSGGGNQPQHF. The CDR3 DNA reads TGCGCCAGCAGTGGCGGGGGGAATCAGCCCCAGCATTTT.